The sequence of this T cell receptor (beta chain) was determined in a study of blood T cell repertoires in COVID-19. For the study at large: The analysed material was cDNA or gDNA that came from T cells, B-cell-depleted T cells, or PBMCs.

V was clipped by 4 bases and J by 9 bases, with 10 bases between them. From germline, CDR1 is GTSNPN and CDR2 SVGIG (reference sequence). The CDR3 is 12 residues long. The table came from immunoSEQ multiplex PCR; TCRdb's copy has only in-frame clones and leaves some out. The table lists 110,000 or so clones, about four fifths of them singletons. Material: peripheral blood. The receptor was isolated from a man at least 80 years old with acute or convalescent COVID-19. The chain links TRBV30 to TRBJ1-6; perhaps TRBD1 as D (6 bases). CDR3 coding DNA: TGTGCCTGGAATACAGGGTTTTCACCCCTCCACTTT. It translates to CAWNTGFSPLHF. The variable domain in full, completed from reference TRBV30 and TRBJ1-6, reads SQTIHQWPATLVQPVGSPLSLECTVEGTSNPNLYWYRQAAGRGLQLLFYSVGIGQISSEVPQNLSASRPQDRQFILSSKKLLLSDSGFYLCAWNTGFSPLHFGNGTRLTVT.